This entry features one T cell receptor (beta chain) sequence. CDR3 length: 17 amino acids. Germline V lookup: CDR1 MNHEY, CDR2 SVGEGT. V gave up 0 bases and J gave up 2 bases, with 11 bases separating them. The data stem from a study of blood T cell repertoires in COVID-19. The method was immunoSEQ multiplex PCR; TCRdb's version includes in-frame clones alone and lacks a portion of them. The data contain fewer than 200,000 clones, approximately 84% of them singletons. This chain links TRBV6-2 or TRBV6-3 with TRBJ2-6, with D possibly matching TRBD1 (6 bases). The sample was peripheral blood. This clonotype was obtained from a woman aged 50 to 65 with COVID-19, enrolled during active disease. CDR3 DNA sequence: TGTGCCAGCAGTTACTCGGGGGCAGACCCTGGGGCCAACGTCCTGACTTTC. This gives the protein CASSYSGADPGANVLTF.